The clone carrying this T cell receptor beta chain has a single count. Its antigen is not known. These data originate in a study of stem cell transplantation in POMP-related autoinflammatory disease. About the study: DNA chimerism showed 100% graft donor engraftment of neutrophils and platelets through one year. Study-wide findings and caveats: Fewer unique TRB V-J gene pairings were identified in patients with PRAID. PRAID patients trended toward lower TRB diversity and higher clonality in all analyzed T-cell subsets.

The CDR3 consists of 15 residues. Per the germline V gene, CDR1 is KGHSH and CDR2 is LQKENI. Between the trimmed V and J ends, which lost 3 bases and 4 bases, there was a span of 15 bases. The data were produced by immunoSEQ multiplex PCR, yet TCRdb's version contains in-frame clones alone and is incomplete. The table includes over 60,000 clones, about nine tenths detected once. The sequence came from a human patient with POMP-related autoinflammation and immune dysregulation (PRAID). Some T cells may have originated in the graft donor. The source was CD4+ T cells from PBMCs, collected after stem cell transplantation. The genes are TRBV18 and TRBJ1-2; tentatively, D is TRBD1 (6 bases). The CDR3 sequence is CASSPDSTSIYGYTF. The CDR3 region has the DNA TGTGCCAGCTCACCGGACAGTACATCTATCTATGGCTACACCTTC. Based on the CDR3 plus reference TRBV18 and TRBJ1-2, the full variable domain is NAGVMQNPRHLVRRRGQEARLRCSPMKGHSHVYWYRQLPEEGLKFMVYLQKENIIDESGMPKERFSAEFPKEGPSILRIQQVVRGDSAAYFCASSPDSTSIYGYTFGSGTRLTVV.